The TCR beta chain described here comes from a study of preoperative IRX-2 immunotherapy in early breast cancer. The germline V gene has CDR1 LNHDA and CDR2 SQIVND (reference sequence). The CDR3 contains 14 residues. V lost 6 bases, J lost 6 bases, and 17 bases lay in between. Profiling relied on immunoSEQ multiplex PCR, and the TCRdb table lists in-frame clones only, not all of them. The table includes 35,000 to 40,000 clones, approximately 85% detected once. Treatment described: preoperative locoregional IRX-2 cytokine immunotherapy. Samples came from a phase Ib trial of preoperative locoregional IRX-2 cytokine immunotherapy.

This TCR came from a human donor with breast cancer. The V gene is TRBV19, the J gene TRBJ1-2; D remains unclear. The sample in question was lymph node tissue, obtained after IRX-2 immunotherapy. In nucleotides, the CDR3 is TGTGCCAGTAGGCAGGACTCCGAAAGACATGGCTACACCTTC. It yields the protein CASRQDSERHGYTF.